Each of the 8 T cell receptor beta chains below was sequenced from the same sample in a study of PD-L1 blockade in urothelial cancer. The time point denotes: peripheral blood 6 weeks after treatment start. Assay used: immunoSEQ multiplex PCR; TCRdb lists only in-frame clones, some missing. Of roughly 51,000 clones in the sample, around 85% are singletons; the top ten hold 1.9%. The sequencing here drew on PBMCs, taken around atezolizumab (anti-PD-L1) treatment. The receptors stem from a man aged 45-60 years with urothelial cancer.

The chain links TRBV7-3 to TRBJ2-2; TRBD2 matches 9 bases. The J segment lost 6 bases and the V segment lost 5 bases, leaving 16 bases of the junction unmatched. This CDR3 comprises 18 residues. CDR1 SGHTA and CDR2 FQGTGA come from the germline V gene. The CDR3 sequence is CASSLPGERGAPSGELFF. The CDR3 DNA sequence: TGTGCCAGCAGCCTCCCCGGGGAGCGGGGGGCCCCTTCCGGGGAGCTGTTTTTT.

The rearrangement joins TRBV9 to TRBJ2-3, with 11 bases that match TRBD2. Germline V gives CDR1 SGDLS, CDR2 YYNGEE. This CDR3 contains 16 residues. The V gene end was trimmed by 4 bases and the J gene end by 0 bases; junction bases not matched to a gene: 4. The CDR3 DNA reads TGTGCCAGCAGCACTAGCGGGGGTGTTAGCACAGATACGCAGTATTTT. It codes for CASSTSGGVSTDTQYF. Supplemented by reference TRBV9 and TRBJ2-3, the full variable domain reads DSGVTQTPKHLITATGQRVTLRCSPRSGDLSVYWYQQSLDQGLQFLIQYYNGEERAKGNILERFSAQQFPDLHSELNLSSLELGDSALYFCASSTSGGVSTDTQYFGPGTRLTVL.

The CDR3 region is CASSLSWGGRGRDQPQHF. DNA of the CDR3: TGTGCCAGCAGTTTAAGTTGGGGCGGCAGGGGGCGAGATCAGCCCCAGCATTTT. The chain links TRBV28 to TRBJ1-5; 8 bases map to TRBD1. CDR3 length equals 18 residues. Germline CDR1 is MDHEN and CDR2 is SYDVKM. The V gene end was trimmed by 2 bases and the J gene end by 5 bases; junction bases not matched to a gene: 14.

The chain recombines TRBV28 with TRBJ2-7; a weak D match, TRBD1 (5 bases). Trimming pared 8 bases from V and 0 bases from J, leaving 17 bases between. Germline V CDR1 and CDR2: MDHEN, SYDVKM. The CDR3 totals 15 residues. CDR3 nucleotide sequence: TGTGCCAGCTTAGGCCTACAGGAGAGCTCCTACGAGCAGTACTTC. Residues: CASLGLQESSYEQYF.

The CDR3 reads CASSDQGAGTDTQYF. Written as DNA, the CDR3 is TGTGCCAGCAGTGACCAGGGGGCGGGCACAGATACGCAGTATTTT. The rearrangement uses TRBV6-4 and TRBJ2-3; 8 nucleotides agree with TRBD1. The CDR3 runs to 15 residues. J gave up 1 base and V 2 bases, and 2 bases lay outside the gene matches. Germline V gene sequence: CDR1 MRHNA, CDR2 SNTAGT.

The rearrangement links TRBV6-6 to TRBJ1-1; possibly TRBD1 for D (6 bases). The germline V gene encodes CDR1 MNHNY and CDR2 SVGAGI (reference sequence). V lost 7 bases to trimming and J lost 0 bases, with 15 bases between them. The CDR3 consists of 15 residues. CDR3 nucleotides: TGTGCCAGCATTAAGGCGGGGGCAGTGAACACTGAAGCTTTCTTT. Residues: CASIKAGAVNTEAFF.

The chain is built from TRBV5-5 and TRBJ2-3; 7 nucleotides align to TRBD1. Germline trimming cut 4 bases from V and 2 bases from J; bases unmatched to any gene: 7. CDR1 is SGHKS, CDR2 YYEKEE, per germline (reference sequence). CDR3 length equals 15 residues. The chain's CDR3 is CASSLQTGITDTQYF. The CDR3 DNA reads as TGTGCCAGCAGCCTGCAGACAGGGATCACAGATACGCAGTATTTT.

V is TRBV5-1 and J is TRBJ2-2; TRBD1 matches 12 bases. Looked up from germline, CDR1 is SGHRS and CDR2 is YFSETQ. V lost 0 bases, J lost 5 bases, and 5 bases stayed unmatched. The CDR3 totals 17 residues. CDR3 sequence reads: CASSLEGQGAWTGELFF. In DNA, the CDR3 is TGCGCCAGCAGCTTGGAGGGACAGGGGGCTTGGACCGGGGAGCTGTTTTTT. The whole variable domain, remainder taken from reference TRBV5-1 and TRBJ2-2, is KAGVTQTPRYLIKTRGQQVTLSCSPISGHRSVSWYQQTPGQGLQFLFEYFSETQRNKGNFPGRFSGRQFSNSRSEMNVSTLELGDSALYLCASSLEGQGAWTGELFFGEGSRLTVL.